The 17 T cell receptor beta chains listed next were all sequenced from one sample in a study of neurological immune-mediated disorders. TCRdb re-called the 5' RACE reads through MiXCR, storing one row per CDR3 protein. The sample includes tens of thousands of distinct CDR3 sequences, about 2.5% of them seen just once. The sequenced sample consisted of PBMCs. The receptors were sampled from a woman under 40 with multiple sclerosis.

The rearrangement uses TRBV12-3 or TRBV12-4 and TRBJ2-3; 9 bases match TRBD2. This CDR3 has 17 residues. V gave up 7 bases and J gave up 0 bases; unmatched junction bases: 11. The CDR3 DNA reads as TGTGCCAGCAAAGCGGGAGGACCCTTCTTTAGCACAGATACGCAGTATTTT. Translated: CASKAGGPFFSTDTQYF.

This clonotype was detected only a few times. This may arise from a read error, as a much more abundant clone is one base away. CDR3 region: CASSSSGAKVLTF. CDR3 coding DNA: TGTGCCAGCAGTTCCTCTGGGGCCAAAGTCCTGACTTTC. The V and J genes are TRBV12-3 or TRBV12-4 and TRBJ2-6, with D possibly TRBD1 on 5 matching bases. This CDR3 spans 13 amino acids.

This clonotype was picked up many times. The chain combines TRBV7-9 with TRBJ1-2, with 8 bases fitting TRBD1. V was pared by 6 bases and J by 5 bases, with 2 bases of the junction left unmatched. The CDR3 spans 12 residues. The germline V gene has CDR1 SEHNR and CDR2 FQNEAQ (reference sequence). The CDR3 sequence: CASSDRGYGYTF. The DNA for the CDR3 is TGTGCCAGCAGTGACAGGGGATATGGCTACACCTTC.

The V gene is TRBV5-1, the J gene TRBJ2-3; 7 positions agree with TRBD1. CDR1 and CDR2 from the germline V gene are SGHRS and YFSETQ. V was pared by 3 bases and J by 0 bases, with 13 bases of the junction left unmatched. The CDR3 is 18 residues long. The CDR3 DNA is TGCGCCAGCAGCTCGCTCACTACCGGGACAGCTAGCACAGATACGCAGTATTTT. This translates into CASSSLTTGTASTDTQYF.

This clonotype was observed at least ten times. The chain has TRBV5-1 and TRBJ2-3, with D perhaps TRBD1 or TRBD2 (6 bases each). This CDR3 spans 14 amino acids. The V and J ends lost 6 bases and 0 bases respectively, with 11 bases between them. In germline, CDR1 is SGHRS, CDR2 YFSETQ. The CDR3 sequence is CASTRGGSTDTQYF. CDR3 coding DNA: TGCGCCAGCACTCGAGGGGGGAGCACAGATACGCAGTATTTT.

There are many counts of this clonotype. The chain uses TRBV5-1 and TRBJ1-2; maybe TRBD1 (5 bases). Germline V gene sequence: CDR1 SGHRS, CDR2 YFSETQ. The CDR3 runs 16 residues. V was trimmed by 2 bases and J by 6 bases, leaving 20 bases between them. The DNA of the CDR3 is TGCGCCAGCAGCTTATTAAGTAGTGACAGTCCCCATGGCTACACCTTC. Its protein product is CASSLLSSDSPHGYTF. The full variable domain, rest sourced from reference TRBV5-1 and TRBJ1-2, is KAGVTQTPRYLIKTRGQQVTLSCSPISGHRSVSWYQQTPGQGLQFLFEYFSETQRNKGNFPGRFSGRQFSNSRSEMNVSTLELGDSALYLCASSLLSSDSPHGYTFGSGTRLTVV.

This clonotype was counted at least ten times. This chain uses TRBV5-5 with TRBJ1-2, with a tentative D call TRBD1 (6 bases). V was shortened by 4 bases and J by 4 bases, with 17 bases between the two germline ends. The CDR3 consists of 15 residues. Germline values: CDR1 SGHKS, CDR2 YYEKEE (reference sequence). CDR3: CASSLMEGGSYGYTF. Here the CDR3 DNA reads TGTGCCAGCAGCCTGATGGAGGGGGGCAGCTATGGCTACACCTTC.

In this sample, this clonotype turned up many times. The V gene is TRBV7-3, the J gene TRBJ2-1, with D possibly being TRBD1 or TRBD2 (5 bases each). The V end was cut by 4 bases, the J end by 7 bases, with 11 bases between. The CDR3 runs 13 residues. Germline CDR1 reads SGHTA; CDR2 reads FQGTGA. In DNA form, the CDR3 reads TGTGCCAGCAGCTCGCAATGGGGGAATGAGCAGTTCTTC. Translation: CASSSQWGNEQFF. The full variable domain, in which reference TRBV7-3 and TRBJ2-1 provide the parts outside the CDR3, is GAGVSQTPSNKVTEKGKYVELRCDPISGHTALYWYRQSLGQGPEFLIYFQGTGAADDSGLPNDRFFAVRPEGSVSTLKIQRTERGDSAVYLCASSSQWGNEQFFGPGTRLTVL.

This clonotype was detected ten times or more. The gene calls are TRBV5-5 and TRBJ2-1; TRBD2 aligns across 8 bases. The junction had 6 bases not matched to a gene; V was cut back by 4 bases and J by 0 bases. Per the germline V gene, CDR1 is SGHKS and CDR2 is YYEKEE (reference sequence). The CDR3 runs to 16 residues. The CDR3 DNA reads as TGTGCCAGCAGCATATTAGCGGGGAGCTCCTACAATGAGCAGTTCTTC. It specifies CASSILAGSSYNEQFF.

This clonotype was found many times. V gene TRBV20-1 combines with J gene TRBJ2-3; D is unclear. CDR3 length: 13 amino acids. The ends were cut back, 5 bases at V and 6 bases at J, with 15 bases in the middle. Germline V CDR1 and CDR2: DFQATT, SNEGSKA (reference sequence). The CDR3 DNA follows: TGCAGTGCTCGCGTGGGGTTCTTGGATACGCAGTATTTT. This codes for CSARVGFLDTQYF.

This clonotype has ten or more counts. The chain links TRBV7-9 to TRBJ1-5; TRBD1 aligns across 9 bases. CDR3 length equals 18 residues. J was trimmed by 4 bases and V by 4 bases; bases with no gene match: 14. The germline gives CDR1 SEHNR, CDR2 FQNEAQ (reference sequence). In nucleotides, the CDR3 is TGTGCCAGCAGCTATGGGGAGGGACAGGGAGTTCCTAATCAGCCCCAGCATTTT. It specifies CASSYGEGQGVPNQPQHF.

This clonotype was found a few times. A much larger clone lies a single base off, so this may be a read error. The conserved phenylalanine or tryptophan is not found at the CDR3 terminus, so this likely reflects a read error. The rearrangement links TRBV5-8 to TRBJ1-2; possible D gene TRBD1, 5 bases. V lost 3 bases, J lost 4 bases, and 13 bases lay in between. The CDR3 length is 14 residues. Germline lookup yields CDR1 SGHTS and CDR2 YDEGEE. The DNA of the CDR3 is TGTGCCAGCAGCTGGAGCGGGGGGTCCTATGGCTACACCGTC. Translated, it gives CASSWSGGSYGYTV.

In its sample, this clonotype was seen many times. The chain employs TRBV20-1 and TRBJ2-7; D is perhaps TRBD1 (5 bases). This CDR3 is 14 amino acids long. In germline, CDR1 is DFQATT, CDR2 SNEGSKA (reference sequence). The ends were cut back, 6 bases at V and 0 bases at J, with 15 bases in the middle. CDR3 sequence reads: CSAAPTDSSYEQYF. Written as DNA, the CDR3 is TGCAGTGCGGCGCCGACAGACAGCTCCTACGAGCAGTACTTC.

This clonotype was seen ten or more times. The CDR3 DNA follows: TGCGCCAGCAGCTTGGACCAAGAGACCCAGTACTTC. Translated, it gives CASSLDQETQYF. The chain couples TRBV5-1 to TRBJ2-5, with no clear D. CDR1 is SGHRS and CDR2 is YFSETQ in the germline V gene. V was shortened by 0 bases and J by 0 bases, with 0 bases between the two germline ends. The CDR3 contains 12 residues.

This clonotype has ten or more counts. The gene calls are TRBV11-2 and TRBJ2-7; D not certain. This CDR3 is 14 amino acids long. V lost 5 bases, J lost 0 bases, and 11 bases lay in between. Germline V gene lookup returns CDR1 SGHAT and CDR2 FQNNGV. DNA of the CDR3: TGTGCCAGCAGCCCCCCCGGCTTCTCCTACGAGCAGTACTTC. Amino acid sequence: CASSPPGFSYEQYF.

This clonotype has at least ten counts. The chain uses TRBV20-1 and TRBJ1-2; D unclear. Trimming shortened V by 0 bases and J by 7 bases, and 6 bases separated the two germline ends. The CDR3 is made up of 11 amino acids. CDR1 and CDR2 (germline): DFQATT, SNEGSKA (reference sequence). The chain's CDR3 is CSARDRSGYTF. CDR3 bases: TGCAGTGCTAGAGATCGGAGTGGCTACACCTTC.

This clonotype was found many times. This chain connects TRBV14 to TRBJ2-7, with a weak D call TRBD1 (5 bases). The CDR3 length is 15 residues. CDR1 is SGHDN, CDR2 FVKESK, per germline. Trimming shortened V by 1 base and J by 3 bases, and 13 bases separated the two germline ends. DNA of the CDR3: TGTGCCAGCAGCCAAGTCACAGGAACCCGCTACGAGCAGTACTTC. Translating gives CASSQVTGTRYEQYF.